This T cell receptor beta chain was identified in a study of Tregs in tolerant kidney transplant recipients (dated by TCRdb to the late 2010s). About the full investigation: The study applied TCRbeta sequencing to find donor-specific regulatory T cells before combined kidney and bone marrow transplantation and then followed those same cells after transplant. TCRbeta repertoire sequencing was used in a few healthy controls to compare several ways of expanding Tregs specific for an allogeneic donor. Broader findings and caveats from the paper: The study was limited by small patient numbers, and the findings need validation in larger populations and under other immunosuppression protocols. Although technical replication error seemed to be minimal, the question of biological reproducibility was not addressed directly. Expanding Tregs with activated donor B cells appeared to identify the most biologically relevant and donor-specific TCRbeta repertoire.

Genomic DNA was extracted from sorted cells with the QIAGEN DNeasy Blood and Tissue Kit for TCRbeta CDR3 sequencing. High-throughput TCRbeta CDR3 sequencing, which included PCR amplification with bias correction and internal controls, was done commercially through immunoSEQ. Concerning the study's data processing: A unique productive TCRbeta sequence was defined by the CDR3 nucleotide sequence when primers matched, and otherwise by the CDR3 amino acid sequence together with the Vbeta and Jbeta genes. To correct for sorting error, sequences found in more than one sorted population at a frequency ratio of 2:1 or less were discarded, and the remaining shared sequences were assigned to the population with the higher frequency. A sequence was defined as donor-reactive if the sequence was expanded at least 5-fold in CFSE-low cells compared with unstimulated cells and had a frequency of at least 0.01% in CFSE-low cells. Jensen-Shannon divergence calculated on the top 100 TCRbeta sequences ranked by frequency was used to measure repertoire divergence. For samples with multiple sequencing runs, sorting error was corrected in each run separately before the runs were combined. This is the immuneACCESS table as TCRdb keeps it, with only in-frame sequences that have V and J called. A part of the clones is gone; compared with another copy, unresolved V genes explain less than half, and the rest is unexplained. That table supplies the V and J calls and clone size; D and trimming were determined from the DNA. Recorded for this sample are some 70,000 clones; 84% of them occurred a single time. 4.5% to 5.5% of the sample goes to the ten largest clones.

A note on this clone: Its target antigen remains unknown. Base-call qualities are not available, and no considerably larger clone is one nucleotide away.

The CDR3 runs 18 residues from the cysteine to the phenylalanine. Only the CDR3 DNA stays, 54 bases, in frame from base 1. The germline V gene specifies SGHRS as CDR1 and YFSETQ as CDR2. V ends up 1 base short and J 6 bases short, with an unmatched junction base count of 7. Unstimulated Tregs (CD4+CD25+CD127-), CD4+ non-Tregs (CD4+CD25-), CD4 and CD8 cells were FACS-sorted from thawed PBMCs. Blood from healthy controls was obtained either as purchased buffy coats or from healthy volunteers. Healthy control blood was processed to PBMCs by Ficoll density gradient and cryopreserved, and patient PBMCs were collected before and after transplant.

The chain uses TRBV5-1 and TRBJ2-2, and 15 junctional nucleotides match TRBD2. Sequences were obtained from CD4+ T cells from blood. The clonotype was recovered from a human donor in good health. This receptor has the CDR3 CASSLSSGLAGGSGELFF. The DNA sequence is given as TGCGCCAGCAGCTTGTCTTCGGGACTAGCGGGAGGTTCCGGGGAGCTGTTTTTT.